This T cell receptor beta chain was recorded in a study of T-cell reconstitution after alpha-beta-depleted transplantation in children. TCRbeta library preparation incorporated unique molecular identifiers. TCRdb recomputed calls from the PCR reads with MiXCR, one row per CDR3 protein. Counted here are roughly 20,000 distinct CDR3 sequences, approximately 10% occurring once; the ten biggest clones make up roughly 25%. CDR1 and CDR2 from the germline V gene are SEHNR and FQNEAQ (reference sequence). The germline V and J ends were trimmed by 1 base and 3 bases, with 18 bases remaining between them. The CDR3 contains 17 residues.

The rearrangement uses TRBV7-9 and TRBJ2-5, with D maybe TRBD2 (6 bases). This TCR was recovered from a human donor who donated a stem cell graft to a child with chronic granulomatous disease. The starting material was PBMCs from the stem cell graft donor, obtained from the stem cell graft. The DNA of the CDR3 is TGTGCCAGCAGCTTAGTTTTTTGGGACTCAGAGAAAGAGACCCAGTACTTC. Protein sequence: CASSLVFWDSEKETQYF.